One sample yielded the 19 T cell receptor beta chains listed below, sequenced in a study of identical twins. One entry per CDR3 protein results from TCRdb running MiXCR on the 5' RACE reads. The sample holds about 790,000 distinct CDR3 sequences, 15% to 20% seen once. The data were also submitted as part of a second study, on T cells expressing NK-cell markers.

The sequencing input was PBMCs. These receptors originate from a woman under 30 in good health.

The chain joins TRBV27 to TRBJ2-3; the D is unclear. The CDR3 is 16 residues long. The V gene lost 7 bases and the J gene lost 0 bases, with 17 bases spanning the gap. Germline assignment: CDR1 MNHEY and CDR2 SMNVEV (reference sequence). The DNA for the CDR3 is TGTGCCAGCAAGAAGACTGACGAATCTAGCACAGATACGCAGTATTTT. The encoded protein is CASKKTDESSTDTQYF.

Ten or more counts support this clonotype. The chain carries TRBV12-3 or TRBV12-4 and TRBJ1-5; maybe TRBD1 (5 bases). This CDR3 has 14 amino acids. With 1 base removed from V and 4 bases from J, the gap between germline ends came to 8 bases. The CDR3, as DNA: TGTGCCAGCAGTTTAGGGGGCACTAATCAGCCCCAGCATTTT. Translating gives CASSLGGTNQPQHF.

There are a few counts of this clonotype. The V gene is TRBV3-1, the J gene TRBJ2-7; D ambiguous. The V gene's germline CDR1 is LGHDT and CDR2 YNNKEL (reference sequence). This CDR3 region has 15 residues. V was shortened by 0 bases and J by 5 bases, with 14 bases between the two germline ends. This CDR3 is CASSQEGGMADEQYF. CDR3 nucleotide sequence: TGTGCCAGCAGCCAAGAAGGCGGCATGGCCGACGAGCAGTACTTC.

This rearrangement joins TRBV29-1 to TRBJ1-1; D is ambiguous. CDR3 length: 13 amino acids. CDR1 and CDR2 from the germline V gene are SQVTM and ANQGSEA. Deletions cut 0 bases from V and 2 bases from J, with 7 bases between. In nucleotides, the CDR3 is TGCAGCGTTGAAGAGGGGATTAACACTGAAGCTTTCTTT. Protein sequence: CSVEEGINTEAFF.

V gene TRBV18 combines with J gene TRBJ2-3; 10 bases map to TRBD2. Trimming took 3 bases from V and 3 from J; bases not matched to a gene: 9. This CDR3 is 17 amino acids long. The germline gives CDR1 KGHSH, CDR2 LQKENI. The CDR3 spells CASSPRAGGPGTDTQYF. CDR3 DNA: TGTGCCAGCTCACCCCGAGCGGGAGGGCCGGGTACAGATACGCAGTATTTT.

V and J are TRBV30 and TRBJ2-1; TRBD2 aligns across 8 bases. Trimming removed 8 bases from V and 3 bases from J; junction bases left unmatched: 12. Germline V gives CDR1 GTSNPN, CDR2 SVGIG (reference sequence). The CDR3 has 15 amino acids. CDR3 in amino acids: CALQTLAGFYNEQFF. Here the CDR3 DNA reads TGTGCCCTCCAGACTCTAGCGGGTTTCTACAATGAGCAGTTCTTC.

This clonotype has more than one count but fewer than ten. The chain combines TRBV20-1 with TRBJ1-3, with D uncertain. The CDR3 loop spans 13 amino acids. Germline V gives CDR1 DFQATT, CDR2 SNEGSKA (reference sequence). The V end lost 3 bases, the J end lost 2 bases, and 8 bases lay between the germline ends. CDR3 DNA sequence: TGCAGTGCTAGCGAGGGTGCTGGAAACACCATATATTTT. This codes for CSASEGAGNTIYF.

The chain links TRBV7-9 to TRBJ2-1, with 8 nucleotides matching TRBD2. The V gene end was trimmed by 3 bases and the J gene end by 9 bases; junction bases not matched to a gene: 10. The CDR3 consists of 15 residues. From germline, CDR1 is SEHNR and CDR2 FQNEAQ (reference sequence). CDR3: CASSFSGGVLSEQFF. The CDR3 DNA sequence: TGTGCCAGCAGCTTTTCCGGGGGGGTTCTTAGTGAGCAGTTCTTC.

This sequence joins TRBV9 and TRBJ2-5; D might be TRBD2 (5 bases). The ends were cut back, 0 bases at V and 3 bases at J, with 12 bases in the middle. This CDR3 contains 15 residues. Germline V gives CDR1 SGDLS, CDR2 YYNGEE. The CDR3 DNA reads TGTGCCAGCAGCGTAGCCCCGACTACGGAAGAGACCCAGTACTTC. Its protein product is CASSVAPTTEETQYF.

This clonotype has just a few counts. The V gene is TRBV20-1, the J gene TRBJ1-1; D call uncertain. This CDR3 contains 9 residues. V lost 3 bases to trimming and J lost 8 bases, with 4 bases between them. Germline V lookup: CDR1 DFQATT, CDR2 SNEGSKA (reference sequence). The CDR3 region has the DNA TGCAGTGCTAGGAGGGAAGCTTTCTTT. Protein product: CSARREAFF.

V usage is TRBV6-5 and J usage is TRBJ2-3; 7 positions match TRBD2. The CDR3 spans 14 residues. V shed 1 base, J shed 4 bases, and the junction held 2 bases outside the gene matches. Germline V CDR1 and CDR2: MNHEY, SVGAGI. The CDR3 DNA reads as TGTGCCAGCAGTTACTTTGGACTAGCAGATACGCAGTATTTT. Its translation: CASSYFGLADTQYF.

This clonotype was recorded at least ten times. The V call is TRBV29-1, the J call TRBJ2-1; no clear D gene. The CDR3 contains 11 residues. Between the trimmed V and J ends, which lost 5 bases and 8 bases, there was a span of 10 bases. Germline values: CDR1 SQVTM, CDR2 ANQGSEA. CDR3 coding DNA: TGCAGCGTTAGTTCCTTCGATGAGCAGTTCTTC. Protein sequence: CSVSSFDEQFF.

The chain uses TRBV10-2 and TRBJ1-2; TRBD1 aligns across 7 bases. V lost 1 base and J lost 7; bases outside the gene matches: 9. The CDR3 is 15 residues long. Per the germline V gene, CDR1 is WSHSY and CDR2 is SAAADI. Written as DNA, the CDR3 is TGCGCCAGCAGTGAGTTAGGGGGCGCGACTGGTGGCTACACCTTC. Translating it yields CASSELGGATGGYTF.

The table lists this clonotype with a count of one. The V gene is TRBV28, the J gene TRBJ2-1, with TRBD2 matching over 13 bases. V shed 3 bases, J shed 12 bases, and the junction held 11 bases outside the gene matches. There are 16 residues in the CDR3. Germline V gives CDR1 MDHEN, CDR2 SYDVKM. CDR3 loop: CASSFSGTSGMVGQFF. CDR3 coding DNA: TGTGCCAGCAGTTTTAGTGGGACTAGCGGGATGGTCGGGCAGTTCTTC.

This clonotype was recorded many times. The chain combines TRBV5-1 with TRBJ1-4; TRBD1 agrees at 8 bases. V dropped 4 bases and J dropped 8; count of bases not matched to a gene: 10. The CDR3 sequence is 15 residues long. Germline CDR1 and CDR2: SGHRS and YFSETQ. The CDR3 spells CASSQIGQGNEKLFF. CDR3 DNA: TGCGCCAGCAGCCAGATCGGACAGGGAAACGAAAAACTGTTTTTT.

Written as DNA, the CDR3 is TGTGCCAGCAGCCTCTTTCTCGGGGGTAGTGAGCAGTTCTTC. It yields the protein CASSLFLGGSEQFF. The chain employs TRBV12-3 or TRBV12-4 and TRBJ2-1; D is possibly TRBD2 (6 bases). V dropped 6 bases and J dropped 9 bases, with 18 bases sitting between them. The CDR3 has 14 amino acids.

The chain employs TRBV7-2 and TRBJ2-3; D gene uncertain. CDR3 size: 15 residues. CDR1 and CDR2 (germline): SGHTA, FQGNSA. The ends were cut back, 2 bases at V and 3 bases at J, with 12 bases in the middle. For the CDR3, the DNA is TGTGCCAGCAGCTTATCTATTGAGGAAACAGATACGCAGTATTTT. It encodes CASSLSIEETDTQYF.

This clonotype was seen a handful of times. This chain connects TRBV7-9 to TRBJ1-6; D is unclear. Trimming left V 10 bases short and J 10 bases short, with 17 bases between. The CDR3 totals 13 residues. In germline, CDR1 is SEHNR, CDR2 FQNEAQ (reference sequence). The CDR3 sequence is CATEPPGNSPLHF. CDR3 sequence (DNA): TGTGCCACCGAGCCCCCTGGAAACTCACCCCTCCACTTT.

This clonotype was seen only a few times. CDR3 bases: TGTGCCAGCAGCTTCCTAGGGGGACAGGGGCCCTCCTACAATGAGCAGTTCTTC. The encoded protein is CASSFLGGQGPSYNEQFF. This sequence joins TRBV11-1 and TRBJ2-1; 10 bases match TRBD1. CDR1 is SGHAT, CDR2 FQDESV, per germline (reference sequence). Trimming at V came to 3 bases and at J to 0 bases, leaving 8 bases not matched to a gene. The CDR3 loop spans 18 amino acids.